The 22 T cell receptor beta chains presented below share a single source sample, sequenced in a study of blood T cell repertoires in COVID-19. TCRdb's copy holds only in-frame clones and misses some; the assay was immunoSEQ multiplex PCR. Among over 250,000 clones, approximately 90% were seen once, and the ten largest hold about 6%. The specimen sequenced was peripheral blood. The receptors here all came from a woman between 50 and 59 years old with COVID-19, enrolled during active disease.

As regards this clone: The same CDR3 is also encoded by other DNA sequences in this sample. The chain couples TRBV2 to TRBJ1-5; possible D gene TRBD1, 5 bases. Germline CDR1 SNHLY, CDR2 FYNNEI. This CDR3 spans 14 amino acids. The germline V and J ends were trimmed by 6 bases and 0 bases, with 9 bases remaining between them. Here the CDR3 reads CASRTEYSNQPQHF. CDR3 DNA: TGTGCCAGCAGGACAGAATATAGCAATCAGCCCCAGCATTTT. Looking up the rest from reference TRBV2 and TRBJ1-5 gives the full variable domain: EPEVTQTPSHQVTQMGQEVILRCVPISNHLYFYWYRQILGQKVEFLVSFYNNEISEKSEIFDDQFSVERPDGSNFTLKIRSTKLEDSAMYFCASRTEYSNQPQHFGDGTRLSIL.

The chain recombines TRBV15 with TRBJ2-7, with TRBD1 matching 7 bases. After removal of 6 bases from V and 1 base from J, the junction contained 9 bases not matched to a gene. The germline gives CDR1 LNHNV, CDR2 YYDKDF (reference sequence). The CDR3 has 15 amino acids. CDR3 bases: TGTGCCACCAGTACCGGGACAGAACCATCCTACGAGCAGTACTTC. This translates into CATSTGTEPSYEQYF.

V and J are TRBV5-1 and TRBJ2-7; D not resolved. This CDR3 contains 11 residues. Trimming took 5 bases from V and 1 from J, leaving 4 bases between them. Germline V gives CDR1 SGHRS, CDR2 YFSETQ. CDR3 sequence reads: CASSKSYEQYF. CDR3 in DNA: TGCGCCAGCAGTAAATCCTACGAGCAGTACTTC.

The J gene is TRBJ2-1, the V gene TRBV18, with D possibly being TRBD2 (6 bases). This CDR3 has 16 amino acids. The V end lost 4 bases, the J end lost 6 bases, and 19 bases lay between the germline ends. Germline lookup yields CDR1 KGHSH and CDR2 LQKENI. The chain's CDR3 is CASSLPGTGAGNEQFF. The CDR3 region has the DNA TGTGCCAGCTCACTTCCCGGGACTGGGGCGGGCAATGAGCAGTTCTTC.

As for this clone: At one of its ends the junction is not consistent with the germline gene, which may arise from a read error. This chain links TRBV27 with TRBJ2-1; 10 nucleotides match TRBD2. The germline gives CDR1 MNHEY, CDR2 SMNVEV (reference sequence). The CDR3 is 15 residues long. CDR3 sequence reads: CASSTPGLARNGQFF. The CDR3 bases are TGTGCCAGCAGTACTCCGGGACTAGCGAGGAATGGGCAGTTCTTC.

The count of this clone is one. The J gene is TRBJ2-1, the V gene TRBV27; 7 bases match TRBD2. This CDR3 contains 15 residues. Germline CDR1 reads MNHEY; CDR2 reads SMNVEV (reference sequence). V gave up 2 bases and J gave up 4 bases; unmatched junction bases: 5. CDR3 residues: CASSLGGSPYNEQFF. Written as DNA, the CDR3 is TGTGCCAGCAGTTTAGGCGGGAGCCCTTACAATGAGCAGTTCTTC.

The V gene is TRBV12-5, the J gene TRBJ2-2, with 9 positions matching TRBD1. From germline, CDR1 is LGHNT and CDR2 FRNRAP. V gave up 7 bases and J gave up 5 bases; unmatched junction bases: 11. The CDR3 covers 16 residues. The CDR3 nucleotides read TGTGCTAGTGCCCCTCCCGGGACAGGGATAACCGGGGAGCTGTTTTTT. This codes for CASAPPGTGITGELFF.

This sequence joins TRBV15 and TRBJ1-1; D call uncertain. The germline V gene encodes CDR1 LNHNV and CDR2 YYDKDF (reference sequence). V lost 5 bases and J 5 bases, leaving 15 bases between the germline ends. CDR3 length equals 14 residues. The CDR3 protein is CATSGTITRTEAFF. Here the CDR3 DNA reads TGTGCCACCAGCGGAACTATTACGAGGACTGAAGCTTTCTTT.

J is TRBJ2-3 and V is TRBV4-1; tentative D call: TRBD2 (5 bases). Germline values: CDR1 MGHRA, CDR2 YSYEKL. V was shortened by 0 bases and J by 5 bases, with 15 bases between the two germline ends. The length of the CDR3 is 16 residues. The CDR3 coding sequence is TGCGCCAGCAGCCAAGATGGGCCAGCGGTGAGAGATACGCAGTATTTT. Its translation: CASSQDGPAVRDTQYF.

J is TRBJ2-2 and V is TRBV10-3; D is unclear. Looked up from germline, CDR1 is ENHRY and CDR2 is SYGVKD. V was clipped by 8 bases and J by 6 bases, with 10 bases between them. The CDR3 covers 12 residues. CDR3 coding DNA: TGTGCCATCGCTGAACGGTCCGGGGAGCTGTTTTTT. It is translated as CAIAERSGELFF.

The rearrangement uses TRBV11-3 and TRBJ2-5, with 9 bases identical to TRBD2. Trimming at V came to 5 bases and at J to 5 bases, leaving 9 bases not matched to a gene. The CDR3 is made up of 15 amino acids. In germline, CDR1 is SGHNT, CDR2 YENEEA. In nucleotides, the CDR3 is TGTGCCAGCAGCAAGCGGACTAGCGCCATTGAGACCCAGTACTTC. This codes for CASSKRTSAIETQYF. Using reference TRBV11-3 and TRBJ2-5 for the parts outside the CDR3, the full variable domain is EAGVVQSPRYKIIEKKQPVAFWCNPISGHNTLYWYLQNLGQGPELLIRYENEEAVDDSQLPKDRFSAERLKGVDSTLKIQPAELGDSAVYLCASSKRTSAIETQYFGPGTRLLVL.

V and J are TRBV7-9 and TRBJ1-1; D might be TRBD1 (6 bases). The germline V gene encodes CDR1 SEHNR and CDR2 FQNEAQ (reference sequence). The CDR3 length is 15 residues. Trimming shortened V by 0 bases and J by 6 bases, and 14 bases separated the two germline ends. For the CDR3, the DNA is TGTGCCAGCAGCTTAGCACGGTCGGGGGGCTCTGAAGCTTTCTTT. Translating gives CASSLARSGGSEAFF.

In the case of this clone: Mismatch with germline at one junction end may stem from a read error. This rearrangement joins TRBV4-2 to TRBJ2-3, with 7 bases aligning to TRBD2. Germline values: CDR1 LGHNA, CDR2 YNFKEQ. The CDR3 sequence is 17 residues long. As DNA, the CDR3 is TGTGCCAGTAGCCCGACCATTATGCGGGAGATTACAGATACGCAGTATTTT. Translating it yields CASSPTIMREITDTQYF.

The chain employs TRBV29-1 and TRBJ2-5; 9 bases align to TRBD2. Trimming at V came to 7 bases and at J to 5 bases, leaving 5 bases not matched to a gene. Germline V gene data show CDR1 as SQVTM and CDR2 as ANQGSEA. The CDR3 spans 12 residues. CDR3 loop: CSASSGTETQYF. CDR3 in DNA: TGCAGCGCCTCTAGCGGGACGGAGACCCAGTACTTC.

In nucleotides, the CDR3 is TGTGCCAGCAGTGGACAGGGGGCGGCCGCTCTTAACTATGGCTACACCTTC. Translated: CASSGQGAAALNYGYTF. This sequence joins TRBV6-1 and TRBJ1-2; 10 nucleotides line up with TRBD1. The CDR3 contains 17 residues. The J segment lost 1 base and the V segment lost 4 bases, leaving 9 bases of the junction unmatched. Germline values: CDR1 MNHNS, CDR2 SASEGT.

The V gene is TRBV18, the J gene TRBJ2-1; no firm D call. The CDR3 length is 14 residues. Deletions cut 6 bases from V and 2 bases from J, with 11 bases between. Per the germline V gene, CDR1 is KGHSH and CDR2 is LQKENI. The CDR3 DNA sequence: TGTGCCAGCTCCCCGCCCACGGCCTACAATGAGCAGTTCTTC. This codes for CASSPPTAYNEQFF.

The rearrangement joins TRBV27 to TRBJ2-7; TRBD2 aligns across 9 bases. Per the germline V gene, CDR1 is MNHEY and CDR2 is SMNVEV (reference sequence). The ends lost 4 bases at V and 0 bases at J; junction bases unmatched: 4. The CDR3 is 15 residues long. For the CDR3, the DNA is TGTGCCAGCAGTTCACTAGCGGGTATCTCCTACGAGCAGTACTTC. Amino acids: CASSSLAGISYEQYF.

There are a few counts of this clone. V and J are TRBV5-6 and TRBJ1-5, with D possibly TRBD1 on 6 matching bases. Germline lookup yields CDR1 SGHDT and CDR2 YYEEEE. V was clipped by 4 bases and J by 0 bases, with 8 bases between them. The CDR3 is made up of 14 amino acids. CDR3 nucleotides: TGTGCCAGCAGCGGACAGAGTAGCAATCAGCCCCAGCATTTT. Translating it yields CASSGQSSNQPQHF. The whole variable domain, remainder taken from reference TRBV5-6 and TRBJ1-5, is DAGVTQSPTHLIKTRGQQVTLRCSPKSGHDTVSWYQQALGQGPQFIFQYYEEEERQRGNFPDRFSGHQFPNYSSELNVNALLLGDSALYLCASSGQSSNQPQHFGDGTRLSIL.

This CDR3 reads CSASGLAGGYNEQFF. CDR3 bases: TGCAGTGCTAGTGGTCTAGCGGGAGGTTACAATGAGCAGTTCTTC. The genes are TRBV20-1 and TRBJ2-1; 11 nucleotides match TRBD2. Germline trimming cut 3 bases from V and 4 bases from J; bases unmatched to any gene: 5. CDR1 is DFQATT, CDR2 SNEGSKA, per germline (reference sequence). The CDR3 is made up of 15 amino acids.

This chain connects TRBV29-1 to TRBJ2-1; D may be TRBD2 (5 bases). V was shortened by 3 bases and J by 0 bases, with 15 bases between the two germline ends. The length of the CDR3 is 16 residues. Germline V gene sequence: CDR1 SQVTM, CDR2 ANQGSEA. Here the CDR3 reads CSVDGVRASSYNEQFF. DNA of the CDR3: TGCAGCGTTGACGGGGTGAGGGCTAGCTCCTACAATGAGCAGTTCTTC.

The chain carries TRBV6-5 and TRBJ2-1, with TRBD2 identical over 11 bases. The CDR3 loop spans 15 amino acids. Germline lookup yields CDR1 MNHEY and CDR2 SVGAGI. V was clipped by 6 bases and J by 2 bases; unmatched bases: 3. The CDR3: CASRLAGGPYNEQFF. DNA for the CDR3: TGTGCCAGCAGATTAGCGGGAGGGCCCTACAATGAGCAGTTCTTC.

This clone occurred a few times. The CDR3 sequence is CASSIGTESPEQYF. The CDR3 DNA reads TGTGCCAGTAGTATAGGGACAGAATCTCCCGAGCAGTACTTC. This sequence joins TRBV19 and TRBJ2-7; tentative D call: TRBD1 (6 bases). The CDR3 spans 14 residues. Germline lookup yields CDR1 LNHDA and CDR2 SQIVND (reference sequence). V was pared by 1 base and J by 6 bases, with 13 bases between.